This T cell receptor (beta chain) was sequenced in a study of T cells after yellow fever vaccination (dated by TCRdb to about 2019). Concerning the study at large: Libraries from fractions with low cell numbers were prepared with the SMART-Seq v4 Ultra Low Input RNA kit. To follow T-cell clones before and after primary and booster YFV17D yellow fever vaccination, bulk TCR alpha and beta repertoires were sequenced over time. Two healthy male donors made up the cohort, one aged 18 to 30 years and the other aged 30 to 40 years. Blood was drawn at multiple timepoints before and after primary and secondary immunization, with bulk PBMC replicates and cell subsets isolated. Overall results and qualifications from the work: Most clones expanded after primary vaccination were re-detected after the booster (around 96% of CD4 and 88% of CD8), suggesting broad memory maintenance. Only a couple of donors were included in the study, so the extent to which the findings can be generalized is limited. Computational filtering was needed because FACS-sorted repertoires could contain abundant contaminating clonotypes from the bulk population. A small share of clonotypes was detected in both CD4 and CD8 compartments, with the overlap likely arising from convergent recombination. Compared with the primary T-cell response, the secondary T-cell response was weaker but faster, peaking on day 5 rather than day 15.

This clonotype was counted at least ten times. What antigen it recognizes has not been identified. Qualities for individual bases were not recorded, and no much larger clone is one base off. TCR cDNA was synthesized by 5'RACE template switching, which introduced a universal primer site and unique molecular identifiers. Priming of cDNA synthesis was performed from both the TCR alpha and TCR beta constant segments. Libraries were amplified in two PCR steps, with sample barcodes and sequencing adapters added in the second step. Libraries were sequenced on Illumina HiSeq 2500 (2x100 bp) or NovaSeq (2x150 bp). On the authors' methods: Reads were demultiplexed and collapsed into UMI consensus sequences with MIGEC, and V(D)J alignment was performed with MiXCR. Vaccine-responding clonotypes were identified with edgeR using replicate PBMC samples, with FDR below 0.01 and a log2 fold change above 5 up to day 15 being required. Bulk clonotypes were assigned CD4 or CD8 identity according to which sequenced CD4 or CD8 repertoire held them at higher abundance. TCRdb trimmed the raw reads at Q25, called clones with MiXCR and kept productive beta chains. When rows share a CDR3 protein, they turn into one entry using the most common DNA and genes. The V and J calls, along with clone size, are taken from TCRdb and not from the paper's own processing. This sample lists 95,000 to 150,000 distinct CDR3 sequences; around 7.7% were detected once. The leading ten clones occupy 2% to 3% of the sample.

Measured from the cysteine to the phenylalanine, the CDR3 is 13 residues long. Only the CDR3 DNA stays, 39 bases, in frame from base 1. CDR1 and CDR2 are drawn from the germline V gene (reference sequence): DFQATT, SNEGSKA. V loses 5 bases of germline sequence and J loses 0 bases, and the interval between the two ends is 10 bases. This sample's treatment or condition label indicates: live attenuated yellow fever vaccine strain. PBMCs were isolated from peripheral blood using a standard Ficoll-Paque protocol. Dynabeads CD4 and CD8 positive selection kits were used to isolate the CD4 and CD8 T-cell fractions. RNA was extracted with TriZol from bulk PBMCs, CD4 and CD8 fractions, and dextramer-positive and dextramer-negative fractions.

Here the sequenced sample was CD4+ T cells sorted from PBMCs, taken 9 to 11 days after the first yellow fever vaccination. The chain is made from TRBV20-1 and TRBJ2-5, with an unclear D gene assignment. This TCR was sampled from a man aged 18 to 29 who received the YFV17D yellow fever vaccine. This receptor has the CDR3 CSAYHQYQETQYF. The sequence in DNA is TGCAGTGCTTACCATCAGTACCAAGAGACCCAGTACTTC.